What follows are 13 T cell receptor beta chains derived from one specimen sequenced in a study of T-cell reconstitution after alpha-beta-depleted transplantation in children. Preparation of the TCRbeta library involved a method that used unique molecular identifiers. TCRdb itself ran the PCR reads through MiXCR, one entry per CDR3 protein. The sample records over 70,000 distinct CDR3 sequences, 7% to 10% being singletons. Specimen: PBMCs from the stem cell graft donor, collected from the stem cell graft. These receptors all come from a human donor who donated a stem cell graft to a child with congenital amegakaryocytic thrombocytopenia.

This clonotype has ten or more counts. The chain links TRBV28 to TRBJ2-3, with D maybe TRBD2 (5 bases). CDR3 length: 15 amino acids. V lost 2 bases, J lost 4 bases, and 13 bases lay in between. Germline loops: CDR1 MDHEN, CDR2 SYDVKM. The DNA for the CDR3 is TGTGCCAGCAGTTTACGAGGAGGCGCATCAGATACGCAGTATTTT. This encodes CASSLRGGASDTQYF.

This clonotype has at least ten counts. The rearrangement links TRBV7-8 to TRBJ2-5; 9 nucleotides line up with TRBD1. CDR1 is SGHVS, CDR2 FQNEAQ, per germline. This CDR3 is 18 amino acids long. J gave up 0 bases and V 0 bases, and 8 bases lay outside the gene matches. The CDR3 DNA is TGTGCCAGCAGCTTAGCCCGGGACAGGGACTTGTACCAAGAGACCCAGTACTTC. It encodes CASSLARDRDLYQETQYF.

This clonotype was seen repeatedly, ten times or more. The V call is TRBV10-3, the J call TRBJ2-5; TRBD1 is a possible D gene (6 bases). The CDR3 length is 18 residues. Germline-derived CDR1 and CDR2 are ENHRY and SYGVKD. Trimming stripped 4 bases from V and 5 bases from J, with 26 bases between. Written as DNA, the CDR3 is TGTGCCATCAGTGCTGGGTTCCAGGGGCGGTCAAAGCTGGAGACCCAGTACTTC. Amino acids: CAISAGFQGRSKLETQYF.

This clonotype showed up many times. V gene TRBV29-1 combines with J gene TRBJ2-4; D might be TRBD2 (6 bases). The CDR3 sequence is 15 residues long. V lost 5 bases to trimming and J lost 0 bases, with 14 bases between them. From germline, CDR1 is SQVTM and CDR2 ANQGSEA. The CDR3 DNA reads TGCAGCGTTCGGACGGACTATTTAGCCAAAAACATTCAGTACTTC. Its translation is CSVRTDYLAKNIQYF.

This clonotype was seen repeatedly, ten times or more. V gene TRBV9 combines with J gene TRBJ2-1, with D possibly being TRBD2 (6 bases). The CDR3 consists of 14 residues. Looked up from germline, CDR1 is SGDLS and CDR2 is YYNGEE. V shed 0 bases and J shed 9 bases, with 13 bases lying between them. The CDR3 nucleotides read TGTGCCAGCAGCGTAGCCGGGGGAGGTAGTGAGCAGTTCTTC. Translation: CASSVAGGGSEQFF.

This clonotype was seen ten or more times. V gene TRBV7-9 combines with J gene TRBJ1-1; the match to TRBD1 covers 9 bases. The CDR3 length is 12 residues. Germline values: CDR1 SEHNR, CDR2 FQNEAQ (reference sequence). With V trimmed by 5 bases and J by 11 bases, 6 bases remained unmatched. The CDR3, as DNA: TGTGCCAGCAGCCCAGGGACAGGGCGGGCTTTCTTT. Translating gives CASSPGTGRAFF.

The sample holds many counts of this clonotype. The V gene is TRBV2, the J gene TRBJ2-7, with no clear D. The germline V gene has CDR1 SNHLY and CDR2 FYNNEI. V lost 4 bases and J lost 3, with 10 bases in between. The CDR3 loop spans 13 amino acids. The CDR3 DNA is TGTGCCAGCAGTGTAGGGTATGGCTACGAGCAGTACTTC. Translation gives CASSVGYGYEQYF. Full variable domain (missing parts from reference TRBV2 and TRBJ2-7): EPEVTQTPSHQVTQMGQEVILRCVPISNHLYFYWYRQILGQKVEFLVSFYNNEISEKSEIFDDQFSVERPDGSNFTLKIRSTKLEDSAMYFCASSVGYGYEQYFGPGTRLTVT.

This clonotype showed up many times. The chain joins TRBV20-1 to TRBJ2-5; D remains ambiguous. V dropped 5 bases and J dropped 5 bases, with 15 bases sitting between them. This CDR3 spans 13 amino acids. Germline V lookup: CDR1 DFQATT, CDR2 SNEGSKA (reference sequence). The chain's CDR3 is CSAFSGFHETQYF. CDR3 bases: TGCAGTGCTTTTTCTGGGTTCCACGAGACCCAGTACTTC.

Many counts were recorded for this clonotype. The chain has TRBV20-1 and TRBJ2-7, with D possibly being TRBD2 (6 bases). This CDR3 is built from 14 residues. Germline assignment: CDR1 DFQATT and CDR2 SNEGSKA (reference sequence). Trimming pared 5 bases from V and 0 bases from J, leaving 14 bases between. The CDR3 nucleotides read TGCAGTGCTGAGGGGCGGGAAAGCTCCTACGAGCAGTACTTC. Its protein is CSAEGRESSYEQYF.

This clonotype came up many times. The CDR3 spells CASSLAGAVSGETQYF. CDR3 coding DNA: TGCGCCAGCAGCTTGGCAGGGGCAGTTTCAGGGGAGACCCAGTACTTC. The V call is TRBV5-1, the J call TRBJ2-5; TRBD1 might be the D (6 bases). With 0 bases removed from V and 5 bases from J, the gap between germline ends came to 17 bases. The CDR3 runs to 16 residues. Germline V gene lookup returns CDR1 SGHRS and CDR2 YFSETQ.

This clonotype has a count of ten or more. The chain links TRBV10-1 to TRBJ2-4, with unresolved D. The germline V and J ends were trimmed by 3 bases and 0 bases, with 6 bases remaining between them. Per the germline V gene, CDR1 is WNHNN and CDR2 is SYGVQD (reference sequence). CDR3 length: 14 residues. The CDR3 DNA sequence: TGCGCCAGCAGTGAATCCCTAGCCAAAAACATTCAGTACTTC. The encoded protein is CASSESLAKNIQYF.

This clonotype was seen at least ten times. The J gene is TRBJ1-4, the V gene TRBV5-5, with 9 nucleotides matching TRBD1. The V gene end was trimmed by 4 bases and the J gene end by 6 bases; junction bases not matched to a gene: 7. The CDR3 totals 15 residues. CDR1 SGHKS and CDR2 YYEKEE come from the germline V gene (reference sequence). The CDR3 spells CASSPGTGRDEKLFF. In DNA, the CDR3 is TGTGCCAGCAGCCCCGGGACAGGGAGAGATGAAAAACTGTTTTTT.

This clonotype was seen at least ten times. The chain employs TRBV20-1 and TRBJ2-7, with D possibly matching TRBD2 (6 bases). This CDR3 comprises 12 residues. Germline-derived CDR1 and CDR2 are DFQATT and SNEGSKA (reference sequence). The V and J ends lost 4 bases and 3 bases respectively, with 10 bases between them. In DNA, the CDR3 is TGCAGTGCTACGGGACTGGACTACGAGCAGTACTTC. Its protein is CSATGLDYEQYF.